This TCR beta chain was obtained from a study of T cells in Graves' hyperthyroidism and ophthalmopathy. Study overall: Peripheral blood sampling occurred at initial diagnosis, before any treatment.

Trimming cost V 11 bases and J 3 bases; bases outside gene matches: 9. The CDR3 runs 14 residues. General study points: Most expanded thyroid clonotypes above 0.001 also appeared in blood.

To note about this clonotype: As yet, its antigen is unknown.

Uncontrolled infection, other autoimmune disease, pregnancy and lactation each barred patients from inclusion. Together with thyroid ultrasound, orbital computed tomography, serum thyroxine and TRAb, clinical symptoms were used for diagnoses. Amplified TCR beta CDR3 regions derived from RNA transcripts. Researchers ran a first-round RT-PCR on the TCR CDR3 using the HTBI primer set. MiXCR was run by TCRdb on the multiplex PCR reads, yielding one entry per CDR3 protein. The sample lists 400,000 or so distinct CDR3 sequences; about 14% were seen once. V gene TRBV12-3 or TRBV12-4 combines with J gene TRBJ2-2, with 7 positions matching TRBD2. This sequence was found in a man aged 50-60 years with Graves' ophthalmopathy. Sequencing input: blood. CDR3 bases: TGTGCCGGGGGGGTCGGGGGACACACCGGGGAGCTGTTTTTT. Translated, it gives CAGGVGGHTGELFF.